The sequence of this T cell receptor (beta chain) was determined in a study of blood T cell repertoires in COVID-19. Using immunoSEQ multiplex PCR, the repertoire was profiled, and TCRdb retains in-frame clones only, with some absent. This table has over 130,000 clones, over 60% appearing once. There are a few counts of this clone. This TCR was recovered from a woman of 80 years or more with active or convalescent COVID-19. The sample comprised peripheral blood.

CDR3 region: CSAPTDSYTF. DNA of the CDR3: TGCAGTGCTCCTACCGATAGCTACACCTTC. This rearrangement joins TRBV20-1 to TRBJ1-2; no firm D call. V was cut by 5 bases and J by 9 bases, with 10 bases left in between. Germline CDR1 is DFQATT and CDR2 is SNEGSKA (reference sequence). The CDR3 length is 10 residues.